The sequence of this T cell receptor beta chain was determined in a study of T cells in Graves' hyperthyroidism and ophthalmopathy. This CDR3 region has 16 residues. V was pared by 4 bases and J by 1 base, with 16 bases between. Germline V gives CDR1 MNHEY, CDR2 SMNVEV (reference sequence). Aged 18 to 65, the patients had hyperthyroidism that was newly diagnosed and had lasted under 2 months. Study-level findings and limits: Patients with ophthalmopathy were separated from those with stable hyperthyroidism by a 13 V-J model.

What was amplified from RNA transcripts were TCR beta CDR3 regions. HTBI primers were used for first-round RT-PCR of the TCR CDR3. TCRdb called the multiplex PCR reads again in MiXCR, with one record for every CDR3 protein. The sample holds 500,000 to 600,000 distinct CDR3 sequences, 15% to 20% seen once. This clonotype was recorded many times. Its antigen is not identified. The sequencing sample was made of blood. The clonotype originates from a woman under 30 with Graves' hyperthyroidism. The V gene is TRBV27, the J gene TRBJ1-1; D gene uncertain. CDR3 protein: CASSSLADGSNTEAFF. Written as DNA, the CDR3 is TGTGCCAGCAGTTCACTAGCCGACGGGTCGAACACTGAAGCTTTCTTT.